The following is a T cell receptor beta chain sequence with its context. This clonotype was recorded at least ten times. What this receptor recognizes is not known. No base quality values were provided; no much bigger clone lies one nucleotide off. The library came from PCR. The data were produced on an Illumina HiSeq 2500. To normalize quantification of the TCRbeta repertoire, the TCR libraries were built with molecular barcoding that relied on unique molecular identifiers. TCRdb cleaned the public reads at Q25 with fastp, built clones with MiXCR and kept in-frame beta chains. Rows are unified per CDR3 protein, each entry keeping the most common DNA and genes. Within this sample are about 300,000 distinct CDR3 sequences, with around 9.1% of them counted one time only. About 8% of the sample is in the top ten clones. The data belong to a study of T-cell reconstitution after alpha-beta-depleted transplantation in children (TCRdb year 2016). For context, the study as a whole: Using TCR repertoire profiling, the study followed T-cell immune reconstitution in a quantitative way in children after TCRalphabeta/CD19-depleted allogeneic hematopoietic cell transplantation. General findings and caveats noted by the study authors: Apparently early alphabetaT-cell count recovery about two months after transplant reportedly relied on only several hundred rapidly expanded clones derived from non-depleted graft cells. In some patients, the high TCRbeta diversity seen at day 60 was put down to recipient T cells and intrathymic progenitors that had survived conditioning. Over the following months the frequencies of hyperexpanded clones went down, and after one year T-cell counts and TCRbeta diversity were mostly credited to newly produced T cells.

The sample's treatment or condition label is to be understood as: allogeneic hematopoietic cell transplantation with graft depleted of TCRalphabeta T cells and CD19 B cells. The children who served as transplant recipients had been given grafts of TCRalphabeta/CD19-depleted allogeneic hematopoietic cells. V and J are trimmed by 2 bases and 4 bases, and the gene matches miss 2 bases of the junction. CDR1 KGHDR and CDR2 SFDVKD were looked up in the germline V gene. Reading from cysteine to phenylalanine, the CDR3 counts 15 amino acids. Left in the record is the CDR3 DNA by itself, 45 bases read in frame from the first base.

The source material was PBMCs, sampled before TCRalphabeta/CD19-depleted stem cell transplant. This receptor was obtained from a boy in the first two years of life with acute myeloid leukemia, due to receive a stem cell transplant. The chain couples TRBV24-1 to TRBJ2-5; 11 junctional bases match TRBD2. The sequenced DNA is TGTGCCACCAGTGATTACCTAGCGGGGGGAGAGACCCAGTACTTC. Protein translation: CATSDYLAGGETQYF.